This T cell receptor beta chain was identified during a study of blood T cell repertoires in COVID-19. On the study more broadly: Researchers got acute and convalescent COVID-19 samples from the United States, Italy and Spain.

In the original processing: Scientists estimated how many nucleated cells there were by amplifying reference gene primers. Libraries were prepared by immunoSEQ multiplex PCR; TCRdb keeps only in-frame clonotypes and omits some of them. For V, J and clone size, that table is used; D and trimming come from the DNA. The sample holds around 300,000 clones, about nine tenths seen once. Germline V gives CDR1 MGHRA, CDR2 YSYEKL. Trimming shortened V by 4 bases and J by 3 bases, and 15 bases separated the two germline ends. The CDR3 has 16 amino acids. The chain couples TRBV4-1 to TRBJ1-4; tentatively, D is TRBD1 (6 bases). The sequencing sample was made of peripheral blood. The sequence derives from a woman in her 30s with COVID-19, enrolled during active disease. For the CDR3, the DNA is TGCGCCAGCAGCCTAACAGGGCATCTGGCTAATGAAAAACTGTTTTTT. Encoded protein: CASSLTGHLANEKLFF.